The following is a TCR beta chain sequence with its context. Its antigen remains unknown. The data belong to a study of cytomegalovirus exposure and HLA in healthy donors. Overall study context: In an earlier analysis, around 120 million unique TCR beta sequences were found from some 170 million T cells. The study's findings and limits: Rarity held for most TCR sequences, but there were some public TCRs that occurred in many donors. The authors enumerated 164 TCR beta chains as linked to cytomegalovirus. Later analysis identified around 15,000 TCR beta sequences associated with HLA alleles, using a false discovery rate threshold of 0.05.

Primers for the PCR totalled 60 Vbeta and 13 Jbeta. Generated by immunoSEQ multiplex PCR, the TCRdb table keeps only in-frame clones and is missing some. The sample records approximately 190,000 clones, 85% to 90% being singletons. The CDR3 has 14 residues. Germline CDR1 is MNHEY and CDR2 is SVGAGI. The V and J ends lost 0 bases and 2 bases respectively, with 7 bases between them. This clonotype was obtained from a man aged 25 to 45 in good health and CMV-seronegative. The chain uses TRBV6-5 and TRBJ1-2; possibly TRBD1 for D (5 bases). The sample was PBMCs. CDR3 loop: CASSYSRQNYGYTF. CDR3 DNA: TGTGCCAGCAGTTACTCTCGACAGAACTATGGCTACACCTTC.